These 2 T cell receptor beta chains were all obtained from the same sample, sequenced in a study of T cells after yellow fever vaccination. Using its own MiXCR run on the 5' RACE reads, TCRdb lists one record per CDR3 protein. The sample has about 320,000 distinct CDR3 sequences; 3.5% to 4.5% are singletons. Source: PBMCs, taken 15 days after the yellow fever booster vaccination. These receptor sequences come from a young man who received the YFV17D yellow fever vaccine.

This clonotype was seen at least ten times. This chain links TRBV6-5 with TRBJ2-1; 12 bases align to TRBD2. The CDR3 runs to 15 residues. Germline assignment: CDR1 MNHEY and CDR2 SVGAGI. The V gene end was trimmed by 5 bases and the J gene end by 2 bases; junction bases not matched to a gene: 1. The CDR3 spells CASSRTSGAYNEQFF. The CDR3 DNA reads as TGTGCCAGCAGTAGGACTAGCGGGGCCTACAATGAGCAGTTCTTC.

The sample holds a few counts of this clonotype. CDR3 DNA sequence: TGTGCCTGGAGTAGAACAGGGGTGGAGGATACGCAGTATTTT. Translated, it gives CAWSRTGVEDTQYF. The chain uses TRBV30 and TRBJ2-3; 7 positions agree with TRBD1. The CDR3 is made up of 14 amino acids. V trimming: 2 bases; J trimming: 6 bases; junction bases outside the gene matches: 8. Germline V lookup: CDR1 GTSNPN, CDR2 SVGIG (reference sequence).